This T cell receptor beta chain was sequenced in a study of shared clonotypes between healthy human individuals. In the original workflow: As immunoSEQ supplied junction-only sequences (without quality scores), filtering differed. The repertoire was sequenced with immunoSEQ multiplex PCR; TCRdb's copy has only in-frame clones and lacks some. The D gene and trimming were derived from the DNA, and the V and J assignments and clone size from that table. The table includes roughly 700,000 clones, around 74% detected once. This CDR3 region has 15 residues. With 3 bases clipped from V and 5 bases from J, the junction kept 4 bases outside the gene matches. Germline lookup yields CDR1 MNHEY and CDR2 SMNVEV (reference sequence).

The chain carries TRBV27 and TRBJ1-5, with 10 bases lining up with TRBD1. Sequenced: memory CD4+ T cells sorted from blood. As to subset: CD45RA-negative fraction. This clonotype originated in a woman between 25 and 40 years old in good health. For the CDR3, the DNA is TGTGCCAGCAGTTTCCACGGGACAGGGGATCAGCCCCAGCATTTT. Its translation: CASSFHGTGDQPQHF.